These T cell receptor beta chains were read from a single sample in a study of blood T cell repertoires in COVID-19. Assay used: immunoSEQ multiplex PCR; TCRdb lists only in-frame clones, some missing. Among just over 300,000 clones, approximately 89% were seen once, and the ten largest hold 1.8%. Sequencing was carried out using peripheral blood. The receptors were sampled from a woman under 40 with COVID-19, enrolled during active disease. Each CDR3 is given with its conserved first and last residue. Fields, in order: V gene, clone size, J gene, D gene, CDR3 protein, CDR3 DNA. D genes are given only for firm matches. Part of the rows lack a size; the others show once, few, many or a class for expanded clones.

TRBV27	NA	TRBJ1-6	TRBD1	CASSLTGGWNSPLHF	TGTGCCAGCAGTTTAACAGGGGGATGGAATTCACCCCTCCACTTT
TRBV7-9	once	TRBJ2-7	NA	CASSKTTHYEQYF	TGTGCCAGCAGCAAAACTACTCACTACGAGCAGTACTTC
TRBV6-5	NA	TRBJ2-3	TRBD2	CASLAGGSTDTQYF	TGTGCCAGTCTAGCGGGGGGTAGCACAGATACGCAGTATTTT
TRBV20-1	NA	TRBJ1-2	NA	CSAKQQYGYTF	TGCAGTGCTAAACAGCAATATGGCTACACCTTC
TRBV11-2	NA	TRBJ2-1	NA	CACADSYNEQFF	TGTGCCTGCGCCGACAGCTACAATGAGCAGTTCTTC
TRBV6-5	NA	TRBJ1-4	NA	CASLDRRNEKLFF	TGTGCCAGCCTCGACAGACGGAATGAAAAACTGTTTTTT
TRBV21-1	NA	TRBJ1-2	NA	CASTILGLRGYTF	TGTGCCAGCACCATTTTGGGCTTGCGTGGCTACACCTTC
TRBV7-8	NA	TRBJ1-3	NA	CASSDSGNSGNTIYF	TGTGCCAGCAGCGATTCGGGAAACTCTGGAAACACCATATATTTT
TRBV6-5	NA	TRBJ2-5	TRBD1	CASRYQGANQETQYF	TGTGCCAGCAGGTACCAGGGGGCCAACCAAGAGACCCAGTACTTC
TRBV7-8	few	TRBJ2-4	TRBD1	CASSPPRDRKNIQYF	TGTGCCAGCAGCCCTCCCCGGGACAGAAAAAACATTCAGTACTTC
TRBV7-9	NA	TRBJ2-5	NA	CASSLNSAETQYF	TGTGCCAGCAGCTTAAATAGCGCAGAGACCCAGTACTTC
TRBV2	NA	TRBJ1-1	NA	CASSGNSFYAFF	TGTGCCAGCAGTGGAAACAGTTTCTACGCTTTCTTT
TRBV23-1	NA	TRBJ1-1	NA	CASSQRGSEGGNTEAFF	TGCGCCAGCAGTCAAAGAGGGTCTGAAGGGGGAAACACTGAAGCTTTCTTT
TRBV10-3	NA	TRBJ1-2	TRBD1	CAISEDRGLNYGYTF	TGTGCCATCAGTGAAGACAGGGGACTTAACTATGGCTACACCTTC
TRBV7-2	NA	TRBJ2-7	TRBD1	CASSSQGAAYEQYF	TGTGCCAGCAGCTCACAGGGGGCGGCCTACGAGCAGTACTTC
TRBV28	once	TRBJ1-1	NA	CASTPQGRRNTEAFF	TGTGCCAGCACCCCCCAGGGGCGCAGGAACACTGAAGCTTTCTTT
TRBV27	NA	TRBJ1-2	NA	CARLRMGDYGYTF	TGTGCCAGGCTTAGGATGGGCGACTATGGCTACACCTTC
TRBV7-9	once	TRBJ1-1	TRBD1	CASSPTLTGSTEAFF	TGTGCCAGCAGCCCAACTCTGACAGGGAGCACTGAAGCTTTCTTT
TRBV28	once	TRBJ1-2	TRBD1	CANSRGGQGATYGYTF	TGTGCCAACTCCCGAGGGGGACAGGGGGCCACCTATGGCTACACCTTC
TRBV7-9	once	TRBJ1-2	NA	CASSLKGGGYTF	TGTGCCAGCAGCTTAAAGGGAGGTGGCTACACCTTC
TRBV6-5	NA	TRBJ1-1	NA	CASSPAGDTEAFF	TGTGCCAGCAGCCCCGCGGGGGACACTGAAGCTTTCTTT
TRBV18	NA	TRBJ1-2	TRBD1	CASSPTGVYGYTF	TGTGCCAGCTCACCGACAGGGGTCTATGGCTACACCTTC
TRBV18	once	TRBJ1-2	TRBD1	CASSPISAGTGGYGYTF	TGTGCCAGCTCACCAATCAGTGCAGGGACAGGCGGCTATGGCTACACCTTC
TRBV27	NA	TRBJ2-2	TRBD1	CASSSRTGGNTGELFF	TGTGCCAGCAGTTCGAGGACAGGGGGAAACACCGGGGAGCTGTTTTTT
TRBV4-2	NA	TRBJ2-3	NA	CASSPVSVNTDTQYF	TGTGCCAGCAGCCCTGTTAGCGTTAACACAGATACGCAGTATTTT
TRBV7-9	NA	TRBJ2-4	NA	CASTGSGALNIQYF	TGTGCCAGCACCGGGAGTGGCGCCCTAAACATTCAGTACTTC
TRBV6-5	NA	TRBJ2-1	TRBD2	CASSRRGGQGNEQFF	TGTGCCAGCAGTAGGCGGGGGGGCCAGGGGAATGAGCAGTTCTTC
TRBV2	NA	TRBJ1-3	TRBD1	CASSDRGNTIYF	TGTGCCAGCAGTGACAGGGGGAACACCATATATTTT